Listed here is a single T cell receptor beta chain. This sample is drawn from a study of human T cells and chemical hapten exposure. Between the trimmed V and J ends, which lost 6 bases and 0 bases, there was a span of 12 bases. CDR3 length equals 14 residues. Germline CDR1 SEHNR, CDR2 FQNEAQ (reference sequence). As to time point: patch test 3, about 24 weeks after DPC sensitization. The treatment is: therapeutic diphenylcyclopropenone sensitization with weekly scalp DPC. TCRdb fed the RACE reads into MiXCR, producing one record per CDR3 protein. Found here are some 180,000 distinct CDR3 sequences, about 25% of them singletons; the top ten hold 2% to 2.5%.

The source was whole blood, collected in connection with sensitization to the hapten diphenylcyclopropenone (DPC). This chain uses TRBV7-9 with TRBJ2-7, with D perhaps matching TRBD2 (7 bases). The receptor was isolated from a woman aged 35 to 49 with alopecia areata. Some clones in this sample may be carry-over from other donors' samples. CDR3 sequence: CASSRGASSYEQYF. CDR3 in DNA: TGTGCCAGCAGTCGGGGGGCGAGCTCCTACGAGCAGTACTTC.